This T cell receptor beta chain comes out of a study of memory CD4+ T cells and cytomegalovirus serostatus. Looking at the study overall: This sample comes from healthy Belgian adults, fewer than 10 CMV seropositive, some 22 seronegative.

V was shortened by 0 bases and J by 0 bases, with 12 bases between the two germline ends. CDR1 and CDR2 (germline): SGHVS, FNYEAQ. The CDR3 consists of 17 residues. Single viable CD3+CD4+CD8-CD45RO+ cells were sorted as the memory CD4+ T cells. Data came from immunoSEQ multiplex PCR; TCRdb stores just in-frame clones and leaves some out. Here the sample spans some 95,000 clones, approximately 80% being singletons. Concerning this clone: The target antigen is unknown.

Notes on the study in general: Repertoires predicted CMV serostatus with median bootstrapped AUC of around 0.96. About 40% of the roughly 150 known CMV-associated TCRbeta sequences appeared in CD4+ memory. Suggested: most of the CMV-linked TCR signature lies in CD4+ memory cells.

Material: memory CD4+ T cells from blood. This TCR derives from an adult in good health and CMV-seropositive. The rearrangement links TRBV7-6 to TRBJ1-3; D ambiguous. The CDR3, as DNA: TGTGCCAGCAGCTTAGCGACGACGTCGTACTCTGGAAACACCATATATTTT. Translation gives CASSLATTSYSGNTIYF. The full variable domain, completed using reference TRBV7-6 and TRBJ1-3, is GAGVSQSPRYKVTKRGQDVALRCDPISGHVSLYWYRQALGQGPEFLTYFNYEAQQDKSGLPNDRFSAERPEGSISTLTIQRTEQRDSAMYRCASSLATTSYSGNTIYFGEGSWLTVV.